What follows is one T cell receptor (beta chain) and its context. No cognate antigen has been identified for it. Base quality data are lacking; no much larger clone is found one base away. The germline V gene supplies CDR1 SGHTA and CDR2 FQGNSA. Spanning cysteine to phenylalanine, the CDR3 consists of 13 amino acids. Only CDR3 DNA remains: 39 bases, in frame from the first base. The V and J ends are trimmed by 5 bases and 0 bases, leaving 6 bases between them. This entry belongs to a study of PD-1 blockade in classical Hodgkin lymphoma (dated by TCRdb to 2020 to 2022). General notes on the study: Nivolumab dosing was 3 mg/kg intravenously every 2 weeks, continuing until either disease progression or unacceptable toxicity. The study used CyTOF and TCR beta sequencing to define a peripheral blood immune signature of response to PD-1 blockade in classical Hodgkin lymphoma. Study-level results and caveats: Among trial patients, those achieving complete response had baseline diversity similar to that of newly diagnosed patients, while diversity was significantly lower in partial responders and progressors. Only a single clinical trial cohort was studied, and what caused the repertoire differences, possibly disease activity or prior therapy, remained undefined. Baseline TCR diversity was reported to be lower in newly diagnosed patients than in healthy donors, and even lower in relapsed/refractory patients. CD4+ but not CD8+ TCR diversity rose significantly by C4D1 (p=0.0027 vs p=0.16), most apparent in complete responders (p=0.02). Patients starting nivolumab less than 1 year after ASCT had lower diversity and were excluded from later analyses to avoid confounding by immune reconstitution.

The meaning of the sample's time point label: cycle 1 day 1 (C1D1), immediately before nivolumab initiation. Every trial patient had relapsed following autologous stem cell transplantation, and prior brentuximab vedotin exposure was what differed among cohorts A, B and C. A total of under 70 patients with relapsed/refractory classical Hodgkin lymphoma made up the trial cohort, and each patient's best overall response was complete response, partial response or progressive disease. In the multi-cohort phase II CheckMate 205 trial, trial patients received single-agent nivolumab. Best overall response was determined by an independent review committee according to the 2007 International Working Group response criteria. PBMCs from the trial were collected at three points: immediately before nivolumab initiation (C1D1), and during therapy at cycle 2 day 1 and cycle 4 day 1. Peripheral blood was collected in 8 mL Vacutainer Cell Preparation Tubes, from which PBMCs were isolated by centrifugation and then cryopreserved.

Genomic DNA was isolated using the Qiagen DNeasy kit from unsorted PBMCs as well as from negatively selected CD4+ and CD8+ fractions. TCR beta CDR3 regions were subjected to amplification by immunoSEQ multiplex PCR with primers that anneal to V and J segments. A synthetic immune receptor repertoire was used to minimize amplification bias, and remaining bias was computationally removed after sequencing. The authors processed their data as follows. Repertoire diversity was quantified as the Shannon entropy index using custom Python scripts. Unsorted, CD4+ and CD8+ repertoires were analyzed separately, except in combined analyses where CD4+ and CD8+ sequences were merged in silico. Clonal expansion was defined as at least a 2-fold frequency increase after treatment relative to C1D1, with a pseudocount of 0.5 for undetected baseline clones. Singleton clones were defined as clones with 0 or 1 copy at C1D1, and non-singleton clones were defined as clones with 2 or more copies. By matching protein sequences in sorted samples from the same patient, clones expanded in unsorted samples were annotated as CD4+, CD8+ or unknown. Wilcoxon tests on paired samples were used to test changes in diversity from C1D1 to C4D1. The table was pulled from immuneACCESS by TCRdb, which kept in-frame rearrangements only. Such tables lose some clones; where checked, under half of the loss comes from unresolved V genes, and the rest has no known cause. V, J and clone size are those of that table, while D and trimming were read from the DNA. This sample has roughly 50,000 clones in its table, and 65% to 85% of those were observed once. Roughly 15% of the sample comes from the top ten.

The sequences come from peripheral blood mononuclear cells (PBMCs), collected at baseline. This chain joins TRBV7-2 to TRBJ2-3; the D segment cannot be called with confidence. The sequence was collected from a human donor with classical Hodgkin lymphoma. The DNA sequence follows: TGTGCCAGCAGCCCCCCTAGCACAGATACGCAGTATTTT. Its translation reads: CASSPPSTDTQYF. Full variable domain (CDR3 extended with the reference TRBV7-2 and TRBJ2-3 proteins): GAGVSQSPSNKVTEKGKDVELRCDPISGHTALYWYRQSLGQGLEFLIYFQGNSAPDKSGLPSDRFSAERTGGSVSTLTIQRTQQEDSAVYLCASSPPSTDTQYFGPGTRLTVL.